Below, one T cell receptor (beta chain) is given with its context. In germline, CDR1 is SGHTA, CDR2 FQGNSA. J gave up 0 bases and V 5 bases, and 6 bases lay outside the gene matches. The length of the CDR3 is 15 residues. This record comes from a study of blood T cell repertoires in COVID-19. Generated by immunoSEQ multiplex PCR, the TCRdb table keeps only in-frame clones and is missing some. The table includes roughly 150,000 clones, about 89% detected once. Sequenced material: peripheral blood. The source of this sequence is a man aged 60 to 69 with active or convalescent COVID-19. The V gene is TRBV7-2, the J gene TRBJ2-7, with 8 nucleotides matching TRBD2. This chain's CDR3 is CASSLGGVNSYEQYF. CDR3 bases: TGTGCCAGCAGCCTCGGGGGGGTAAACTCCTACGAGCAGTACTTC.